A single sample is the source of the 16 T cell receptor beta chains below, sequenced in a study of Graves' ophthalmopathy and Graves' hyperthyroidism. RNA transcripts yielded amplified TCR beta CDR3 regions. First-round RT-PCR used HTBI primers; second-round multiplex PCR followed. Each CDR3 protein gets one entry after TCRdb re-called the multiplex PCR reads with MiXCR. Here the sample spans 600,000 to 950,000 distinct CDR3 sequences, roughly two fifths being singletons. The sample was peripheral blood. Receptor source: an adult man with Graves' ophthalmopathy.

This clonotype was seen a single time. A much larger clone differs by one base, so this may be a read error. V and J are TRBV7-2 and TRBJ1-6; 8 nucleotides agree with TRBD1. This CDR3 spans 15 amino acids. The junction had 7 bases not matched to a gene; V was cut back by 5 bases and J by 7 bases. Looked up from germline, CDR1 is SGHTA and CDR2 is FQGNSA. CDR3 nucleotide sequence: TGTGCCAGCAGCGAACTACAGGGGGGGAATTCACCCCTCCACTTT. Amino acids: CASSELQGGNSPLHF.

This clonotype occurred many times. V usage is TRBV12-3 or TRBV12-4 and J usage is TRBJ2-5; 11 positions match TRBD2. The ends lost 6 bases at V and 3 bases at J; junction bases unmatched: 3. The CDR3 has 14 amino acids. CDR3 in amino acids: CASRATSGEETQYF. The CDR3 DNA follows: TGTGCCAGCAGGGCGACTAGCGGGGAAGAGACCCAGTACTTC.

Note on this clonotype: A read error may be the cause here, since a much bigger clone is one base away. This chain joins TRBV19 and TRBJ2-5; no clear D. CDR3 length equals 11 residues. Germline V gene data show CDR1 as LNHDA and CDR2 as SQIVND (reference sequence). Trimming took off 6 bases at V and 10 bases at J, with 12 bases between the two ends. The CDR3 spells CASSTQWSQYF. The CDR3 region has the DNA TGTGCCAGTAGCACACAGTGGAGCCAGTACTTC.

The V gene is TRBV25-1, the J gene TRBJ1-1, with D possibly TRBD1 on 5 matching bases. This CDR3 contains 14 residues. V was shortened by 3 bases and J by 4 bases, with 12 bases between the two germline ends. Germline V gives CDR1 MGHDK, CDR2 SYGVNS. The CDR3 spells CASSDRGGPTEAFF. CDR3 bases: TGTGCCAGCAGTGATAGGGGCGGACCCACTGAAGCTTTCTTT.

The chain links TRBV15 to TRBJ2-5; possibly TRBD1 for D (6 bases). The germline gives CDR1 LNHNV, CDR2 YYDKDF (reference sequence). CDR3 size: 17 residues. V was cut by 0 bases and J by 7 bases, with 21 bases left in between. CDR3 in amino acids: CATSRDASSSQGWTQYF. DNA of the CDR3: TGTGCCACCAGCAGAGATGCCAGCAGTTCCCAGGGGTGGACCCAGTACTTC.

This clonotype came up many times. The genes are TRBV20-1 and TRBJ1-2, with D tentatively TRBD1 (6 bases). Trimming pared 5 bases from V and 11 bases from J, leaving 15 bases between. Germline CDR1 and CDR2: DFQATT and SNEGSKA (reference sequence). The CDR3 totals 11 residues. This CDR3 is CSAATGLRYTF. CDR3 coding DNA: TGCAGTGCTGCGACAGGTTTGCGGTACACCTTC.

A remark on this clonotype: At one boundary the junction diverges from the germline segment, which might be a read error. This chain connects TRBV19 to TRBJ1-6; D might be TRBD1 (5 bases). In germline, CDR1 is LNHDA, CDR2 SQIVND (reference sequence). The CDR3 loop spans 13 amino acids. The DNA for the CDR3 is TGTGCCAGTAGTCGGGACCTAGGTTCACCCCTCCGCTTT. Protein product: CASSRDLGSPLRF.

This clonotype was counted only a few times. The chain carries TRBV6-6 and TRBJ1-5, with 9 nucleotides matching TRBD1. Germline V gene sequence: CDR1 MNHNY, CDR2 SVGAGI (reference sequence). The CDR3 loop spans 13 amino acids. The junction had 5 bases not matched to a gene; V was cut back by 10 bases and J by 4 bases. In nucleotides, the CDR3 is TGTGCCAACATACAGGGGGCGAATCAGCCCCAGCATTTT. Protein product: CANIQGANQPQHF.

This clonotype showed up just a few times. The chain has TRBV20-1 and TRBJ2-5; 11 bases map to TRBD2. Germline V gene sequence: CDR1 DFQATT, CDR2 SNEGSKA (reference sequence). The CDR3 spans 15 residues. The V gene end was trimmed by 0 bases and the J gene end by 4 bases; junction bases not matched to a gene: 4. This CDR3 reads CSARDSGGALETQYF. The CDR3 region has the DNA TGCAGTGCTAGAGATAGCGGGGGGGCCTTAGAGACCCAGTACTTC.

This clonotype was recorded at least ten times. This chain joins TRBV7-2 and TRBJ1-5; 8 bases match TRBD1. Germline V lookup: CDR1 SGHTA, CDR2 FQGNSA. The CDR3 totals 14 residues. V was clipped by 4 bases and J by 5 bases; unmatched bases: 4. CDR3 residues: CASSYRQGYQPQHF. CDR3 nucleotide sequence: TGTGCCAGCAGCTACCGACAGGGGTATCAGCCCCAGCATTTT.

This clonotype has more than one count but fewer than ten. The V call is TRBV4-1, the J call TRBJ2-7; the D call may be TRBD1 or TRBD2 (5 bases each). Germline CDR1 is MGHRA and CDR2 is YSYEKL. V lost 1 base and J 0 bases, leaving 7 bases between the germline ends. CDR3 size: 14 residues. The CDR3 DNA sequence: TGCGCCAGCAGCCAAGTGGGACCCTCCTACGAGCAGTACTTC. Its protein is CASSQVGPSYEQYF.

The V gene is TRBV2, the J gene TRBJ1-2; D call uncertain. The CDR3 consists of 13 residues. V gave up 6 bases and J gave up 2 bases, with 10 bases separating them. The V gene's germline CDR1 is SNHLY and CDR2 FYNNEI. The CDR3 sequence: CASRARPNYGYTF. CDR3 bases: TGTGCCAGCAGGGCGAGGCCAAACTATGGCTACACCTTC.

With regard to this clonotype: This clone may be a read error of a much larger clone one base away. V is TRBV7-3 and J is TRBJ1-2; the D is unclear. The CDR3 spans 15 residues. The germline gives CDR1 SGHTA, CDR2 FQGTGA. Trimming left V 5 bases short and J 2 bases short, with 15 bases between. The CDR3 DNA reads as TGTGCCAGCAGCCCCATTCTGAATGGGAACTATGGCTACACCTTC. Its protein product is CASSPILNGNYGYTF.

CDR3 loop: CASTFVGVEGYTF. In DNA form, the CDR3 reads TGTGCCAGCACCTTTGTGGGTGTGGAGGGCTACACCTTC. The chain recombines TRBV5-6 with TRBJ1-2; no clear D gene. V lost 6 bases to trimming and J lost 8 bases, with 17 bases between them. Looked up from germline, CDR1 is SGHDT and CDR2 is YYEEEE. The CDR3 loop spans 13 amino acids. Full variable domain (missing parts from reference TRBV5-6 and TRBJ1-2): DAGVTQSPTHLIKTRGQQVTLRCSPKSGHDTVSWYQQALGQGPQFIFQYYEEEERQRGNFPDRFSGHQFPNYSSELNVNALLLGDSALYLCASTFVGVEGYTFGSGTRLTVV.

This rearrangement joins TRBV6-6 to TRBJ2-7; TRBD2 matches 8 bases. From germline, CDR1 is MNHNY and CDR2 SVGAGI (reference sequence). The CDR3 covers 15 residues. V lost 5 bases to trimming and J lost 6 bases; unmatched junction nucleotides: 12. The CDR3 DNA reads TGTGCCAGCAGTCGCCCTGGACTAGCTGGGTCCGAGCAGTACTTC. Translated, it gives CASSRPGLAGSEQYF.

This clonotype showed up many times. The chain joins TRBV2 to TRBJ2-5; D gene uncertain. Trimming removed 6 bases at V and 5 bases at J, with 7 bases between. The CDR3 totals 11 residues. CDR1 is SNHLY, CDR2 FYNNEI, per germline. Here the CDR3 reads CASRPSETQYF. Written as DNA, the CDR3 is TGTGCCAGCAGACCTTCTGAGACCCAGTACTTC.